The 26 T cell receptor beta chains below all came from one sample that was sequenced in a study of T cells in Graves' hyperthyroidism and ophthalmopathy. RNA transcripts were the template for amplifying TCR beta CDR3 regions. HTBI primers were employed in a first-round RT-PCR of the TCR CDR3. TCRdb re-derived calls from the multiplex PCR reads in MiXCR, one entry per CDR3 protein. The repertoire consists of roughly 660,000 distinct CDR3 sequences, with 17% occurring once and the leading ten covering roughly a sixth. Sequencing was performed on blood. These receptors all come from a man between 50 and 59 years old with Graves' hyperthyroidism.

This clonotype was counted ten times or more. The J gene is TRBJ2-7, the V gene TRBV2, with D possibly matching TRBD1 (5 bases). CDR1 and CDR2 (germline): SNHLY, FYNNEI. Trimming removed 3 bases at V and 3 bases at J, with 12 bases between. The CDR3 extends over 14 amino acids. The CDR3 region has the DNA TGTGCCAGCAGTGATAGTACAGGAGTCTACGAGCAGTACTTC. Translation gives CASSDSTGVYEQYF.

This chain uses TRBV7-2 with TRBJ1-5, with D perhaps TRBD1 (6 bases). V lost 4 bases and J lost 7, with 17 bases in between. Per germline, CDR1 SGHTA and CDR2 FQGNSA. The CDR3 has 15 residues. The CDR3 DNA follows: TGTGCCAGCAGCTCACAGGGTCATAACAGCCAGCCCCAGCATTTT. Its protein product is CASSSQGHNSQPQHF.

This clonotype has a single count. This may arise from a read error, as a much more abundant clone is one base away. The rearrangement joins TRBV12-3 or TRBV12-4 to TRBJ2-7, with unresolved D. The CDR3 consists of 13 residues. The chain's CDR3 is CASGLGRTVEQYF. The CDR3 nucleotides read TGTGCCAGCGGTTTAGGGCGTACAGTTGAGCAGTACTTC.

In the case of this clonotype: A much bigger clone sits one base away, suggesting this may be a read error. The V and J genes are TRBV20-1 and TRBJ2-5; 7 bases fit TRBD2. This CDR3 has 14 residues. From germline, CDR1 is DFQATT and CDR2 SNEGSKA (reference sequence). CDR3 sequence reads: CSAREGRSGEIQYF. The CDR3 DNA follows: TGCAGTGCTAGAGAGGGACGGAGCGGGGAGATCCAGTACTTC.

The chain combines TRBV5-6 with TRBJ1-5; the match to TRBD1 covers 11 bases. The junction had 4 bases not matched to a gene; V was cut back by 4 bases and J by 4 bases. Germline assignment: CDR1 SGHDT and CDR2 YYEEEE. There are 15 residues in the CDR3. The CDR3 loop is CASSRRDRGNQPQHF. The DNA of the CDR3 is TGTGCCAGCAGCCGCCGGGACAGGGGGAATCAGCCCCAGCATTTT.

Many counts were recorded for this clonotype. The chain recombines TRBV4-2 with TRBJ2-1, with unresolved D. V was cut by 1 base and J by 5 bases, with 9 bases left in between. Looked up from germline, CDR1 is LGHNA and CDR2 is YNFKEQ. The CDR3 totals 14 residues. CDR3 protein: CASSQVSWNNEQFF. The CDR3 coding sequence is TGTGCCAGCAGCCAAGTGTCGTGGAACAATGAGCAGTTCTTC.

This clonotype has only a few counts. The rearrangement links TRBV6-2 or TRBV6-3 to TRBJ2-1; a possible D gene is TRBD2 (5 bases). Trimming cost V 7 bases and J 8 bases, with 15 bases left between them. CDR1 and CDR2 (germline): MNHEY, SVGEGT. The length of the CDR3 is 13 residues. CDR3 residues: CASMPSRGYEQFF. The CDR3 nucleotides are TGTGCCAGCATGCCTAGCCGAGGGTATGAGCAGTTCTTC.

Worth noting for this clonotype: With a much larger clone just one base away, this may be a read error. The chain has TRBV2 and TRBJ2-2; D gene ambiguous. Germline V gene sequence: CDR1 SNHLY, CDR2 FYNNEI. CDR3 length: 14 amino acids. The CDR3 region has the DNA TGTGCCCGCAGCTTAGAGGCTAACACCGGGGAGCTGTTTTTT. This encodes CARSLEANTGELFF.

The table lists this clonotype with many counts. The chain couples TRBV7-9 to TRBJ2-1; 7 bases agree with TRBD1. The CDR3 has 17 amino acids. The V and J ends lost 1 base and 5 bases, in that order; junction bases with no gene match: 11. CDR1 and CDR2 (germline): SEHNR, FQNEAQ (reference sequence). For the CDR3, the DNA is TGTGCCAGCAGCTTAGAGTGGGACAGAGAGTCTGACAATGAGCAGTTCTTC. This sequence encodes CASSLEWDRESDNEQFF.

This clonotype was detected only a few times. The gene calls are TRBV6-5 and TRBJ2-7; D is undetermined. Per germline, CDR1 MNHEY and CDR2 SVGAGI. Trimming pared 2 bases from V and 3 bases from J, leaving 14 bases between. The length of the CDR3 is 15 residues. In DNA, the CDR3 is TGTGCCAGCAGTTACGAAGGGTCCCTTTACTACGAGCAGTACTTC. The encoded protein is CASSYEGSLYYEQYF.

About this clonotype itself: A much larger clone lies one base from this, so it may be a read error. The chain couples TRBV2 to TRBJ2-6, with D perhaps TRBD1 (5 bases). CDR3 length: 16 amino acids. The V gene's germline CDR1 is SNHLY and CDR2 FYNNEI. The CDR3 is CASSVLAQAGANILTF. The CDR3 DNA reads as TGTGCCAGCAGTGTCCTCGCGCAGGCTGGGGCCAACATCCTGACTTTC.

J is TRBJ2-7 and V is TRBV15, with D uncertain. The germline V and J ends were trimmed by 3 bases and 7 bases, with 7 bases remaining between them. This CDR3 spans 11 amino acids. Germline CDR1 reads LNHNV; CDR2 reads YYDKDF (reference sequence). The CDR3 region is CATSSSAEQYF. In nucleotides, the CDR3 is TGTGCCACCAGCAGCTCGGCTGAGCAGTACTTC.

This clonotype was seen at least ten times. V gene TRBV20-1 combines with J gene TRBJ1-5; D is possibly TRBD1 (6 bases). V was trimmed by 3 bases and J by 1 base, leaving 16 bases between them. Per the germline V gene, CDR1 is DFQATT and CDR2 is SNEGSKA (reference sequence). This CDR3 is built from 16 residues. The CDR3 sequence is CSARGGRQSSNQPQHF. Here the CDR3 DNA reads TGCAGTGCTAGGGGGGGGCGACAGTCAAGCAATCAGCCCCAGCATTTT.

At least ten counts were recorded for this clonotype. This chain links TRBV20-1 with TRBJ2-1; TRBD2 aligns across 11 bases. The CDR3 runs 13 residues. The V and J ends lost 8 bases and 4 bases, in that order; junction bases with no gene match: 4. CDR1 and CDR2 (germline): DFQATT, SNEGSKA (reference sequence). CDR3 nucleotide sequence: TGCAGTCAGACTAGCGGGACTTACAATGAGCAGTTCTTC. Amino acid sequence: CSQTSGTYNEQFF.

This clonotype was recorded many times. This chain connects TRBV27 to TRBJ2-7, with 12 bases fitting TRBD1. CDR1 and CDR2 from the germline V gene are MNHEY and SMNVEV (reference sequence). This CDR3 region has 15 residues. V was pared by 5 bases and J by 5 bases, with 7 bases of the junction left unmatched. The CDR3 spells CASSTGTGGLHEQYF. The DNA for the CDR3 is TGTGCCAGCAGTACCGGGACAGGGGGCCTCCACGAGCAGTACTTC.

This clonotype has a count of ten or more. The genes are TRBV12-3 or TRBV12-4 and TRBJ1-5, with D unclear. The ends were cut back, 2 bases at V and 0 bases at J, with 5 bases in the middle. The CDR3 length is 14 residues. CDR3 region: CASSLRISNQPQHF. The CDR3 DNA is TGTGCCAGCAGTTTAAGAATTAGCAATCAGCCCCAGCATTTT.

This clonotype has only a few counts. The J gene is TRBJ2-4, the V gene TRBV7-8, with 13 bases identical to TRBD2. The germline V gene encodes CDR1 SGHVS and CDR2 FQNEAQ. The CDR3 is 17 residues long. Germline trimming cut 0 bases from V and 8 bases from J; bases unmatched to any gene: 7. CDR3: CASSLAELAGGPDIQYF. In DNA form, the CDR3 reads TGTGCCAGCAGCTTAGCGGAACTAGCGGGAGGGCCAGACATTCAGTACTTC.

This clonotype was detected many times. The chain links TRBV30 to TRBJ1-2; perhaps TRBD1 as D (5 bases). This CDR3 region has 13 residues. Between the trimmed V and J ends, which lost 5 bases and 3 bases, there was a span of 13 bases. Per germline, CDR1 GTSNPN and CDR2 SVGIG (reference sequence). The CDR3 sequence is CAWFYPGHYGYTF. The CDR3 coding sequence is TGTGCCTGGTTTTACCCGGGACACTATGGCTACACCTTC. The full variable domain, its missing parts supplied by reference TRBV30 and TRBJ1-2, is SQTIHQWPATLVQPVGSPLSLECTVEGTSNPNLYWYRQAAGRGLQLLFYSVGIGQISSEVPQNLSASRPQDRQFILSSKKLLLSDSGFYLCAWFYPGHYGYTFGSGTRLTVV.

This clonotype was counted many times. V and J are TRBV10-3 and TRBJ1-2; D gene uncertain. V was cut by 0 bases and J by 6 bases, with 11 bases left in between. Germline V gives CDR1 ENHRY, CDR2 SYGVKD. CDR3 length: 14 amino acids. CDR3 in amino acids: CAISESIGLNGYTF. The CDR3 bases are TGTGCCATCAGTGAGTCTATAGGCCTGAATGGCTACACCTTC.

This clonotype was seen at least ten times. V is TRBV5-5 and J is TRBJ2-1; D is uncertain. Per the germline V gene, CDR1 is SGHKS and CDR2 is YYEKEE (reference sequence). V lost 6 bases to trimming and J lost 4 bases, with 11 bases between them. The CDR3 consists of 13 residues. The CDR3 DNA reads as TGTGCCAGCACCTCTGGGCGGTACAATGAGCAGTTCTTC. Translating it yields CASTSGRYNEQFF.

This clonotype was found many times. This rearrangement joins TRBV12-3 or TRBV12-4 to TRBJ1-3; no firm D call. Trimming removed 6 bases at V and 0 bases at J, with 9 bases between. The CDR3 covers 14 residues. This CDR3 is CASRSGSSGNTIYF. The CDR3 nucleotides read TGTGCCAGCAGGTCTGGGAGCTCTGGAAACACCATATATTTT.

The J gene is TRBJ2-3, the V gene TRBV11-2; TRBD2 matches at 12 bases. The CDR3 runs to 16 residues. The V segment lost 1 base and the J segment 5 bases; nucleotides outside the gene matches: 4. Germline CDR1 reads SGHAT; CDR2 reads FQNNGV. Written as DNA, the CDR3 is TGTGCCAGCAGCTTAGTGACTAGCGGGAGACGAGATACGCAGTATTTT. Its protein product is CASSLVTSGRRDTQYF.

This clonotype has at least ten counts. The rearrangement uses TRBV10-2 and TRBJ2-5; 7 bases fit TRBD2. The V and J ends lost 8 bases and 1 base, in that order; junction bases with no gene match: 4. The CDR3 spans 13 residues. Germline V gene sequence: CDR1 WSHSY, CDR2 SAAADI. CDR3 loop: CASLPGGQETQYF. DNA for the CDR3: TGCGCCAGCCTTCCGGGGGGCCAAGAGACCCAGTACTTC.

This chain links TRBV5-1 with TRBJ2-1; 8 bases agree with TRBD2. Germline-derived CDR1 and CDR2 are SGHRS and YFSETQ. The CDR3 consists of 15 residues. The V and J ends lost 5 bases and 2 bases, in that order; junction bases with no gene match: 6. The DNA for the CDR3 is TGCGCCAGCAGACCCGGACTAGCTACCTACAATGAGCAGTTCTTC. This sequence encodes CASRPGLATYNEQFF.

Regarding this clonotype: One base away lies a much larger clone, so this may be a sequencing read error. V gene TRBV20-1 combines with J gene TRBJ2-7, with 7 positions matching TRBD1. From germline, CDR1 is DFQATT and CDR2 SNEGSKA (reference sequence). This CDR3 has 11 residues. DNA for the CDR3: TGCGGTGCTCACAGGGGCTACGAGCAGTACTTC. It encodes CGAHRGYEQYF.

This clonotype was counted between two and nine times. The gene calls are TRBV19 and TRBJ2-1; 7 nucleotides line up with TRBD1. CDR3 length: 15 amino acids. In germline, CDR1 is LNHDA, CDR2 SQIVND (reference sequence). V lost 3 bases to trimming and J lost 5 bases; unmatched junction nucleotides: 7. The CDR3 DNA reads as TGTGCCAGTAGTATTGACAGGGCTAGTAACAATGAGCAGTTCTTC. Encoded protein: CASSIDRASNNEQFF.